These T cell receptor beta chains were read from a single sample in a study of shared clonotypes between healthy human individuals. Only in-frame clones appear in the TCRdb table, and some are missing; sequencing was by immunoSEQ multiplex PCR. Altogether 1,500,000 or so clones are present, roughly 96% being singletons, with the ten largest covering over 1%. The sequencing sample was made of naive CD4+ T cells sorted from blood. All receptors derive from a man aged 30-40 years in good health. Both conserved end residues are part of each CDR3. The D gene is left open where the match is weak. Clone size is given for some rows only: seen once, a few or many times, or a class if the clone is expanded.

v_call: TRBV28; d_call: NA; j_call: TRBJ1-5; clone_size: NA; cdr3_nt: TGTGCCAGCTCGGCTGGCACCCCCTTAGCCCAGCATTTT; cdr3_aa: CASSAGTPLAQHF
v_call: TRBV5-4; d_call: NA; j_call: TRBJ2-5; clone_size: NA; cdr3_nt: TGTGCCAGCAGCTTGCCCCAAGAGACCCAGTACTTC; cdr3_aa: CASSLPQETQYF
v_call: TRBV29-1; d_call: NA; j_call: TRBJ2-3; clone_size: NA; cdr3_nt: TGCAGCGTTGAGCCACCCACAGATACGCAGTATTTT; cdr3_aa: CSVEPPTDTQYF
v_call: TRBV18; d_call: NA; j_call: TRBJ2-7; clone_size: NA; cdr3_nt: TGTGCCAGCTCACGAGGGAGCTCCTACGAGCAGTACTTC; cdr3_aa: CASSRGSSYEQYF
v_call: TRBV6-1; d_call: NA; j_call: TRBJ2-7; clone_size: NA; cdr3_nt: TGTGCCAGCGGTCGTCCCTTGGAGCAGTACTTC; cdr3_aa: CASGRPLEQYF
v_call: TRBV28; d_call: TRBD1; j_call: TRBJ1-2; clone_size: NA; cdr3_nt: TGTGCCAGCAGTCCCACCCGGACAGGGCCCTATGGCTACACCTTC; cdr3_aa: CASSPTRTGPYGYTF
v_call: TRBV28; d_call: NA; j_call: TRBJ2-1; clone_size: NA; cdr3_nt: TGTGCCAGCAGTTCAGGACTAACTGAGCAGTTCTTC; cdr3_aa: CASSSGLTEQFF
v_call: TRBV9; d_call: NA; j_call: TRBJ2-3; clone_size: NA; cdr3_nt: TGTGCCAGCAGCGTAGCCCTTCATAGCACAGATACGCAGTATTTT; cdr3_aa: CASSVALHSTDTQYF
v_call: TRBV5-5; d_call: TRBD2; j_call: TRBJ2-1; clone_size: NA; cdr3_nt: TGTGCCAGCAGCCGGACTAGCGGGTACAATGAGCAGTTCTTC; cdr3_aa: CASSRTSGYNEQFF
v_call: TRBV7-6; d_call: TRBD2; j_call: TRBJ2-5; clone_size: NA; cdr3_nt: TGTGCCAGCAGCTTAGGTACTAGCGGGACGGAGACCCAGTACTTC; cdr3_aa: CASSLGTSGTETQYF
v_call: TRBV5-4; d_call: NA; j_call: TRBJ2-1; clone_size: NA; cdr3_nt: TGTGCCAGCAGCATGACAGGAAGCCGCAATGAGCAGTTCTTC; cdr3_aa: CASSMTGSRNEQFF
v_call: TRBV5-5; d_call: TRBD2; j_call: TRBJ2-3; clone_size: NA; cdr3_nt: TGTGCCAGCAGCTTCTCAGGGACTACTTATTTT; cdr3_aa: CASSFSGTTYF
v_call: TRBV28; d_call: TRBD1; j_call: TRBJ2-5; clone_size: NA; cdr3_nt: TGTGCCAGCAAGGGACAGGGGATGGAGACCCAGTACTTC; cdr3_aa: CASKGQGMETQYF
v_call: TRBV7-8; d_call: NA; j_call: TRBJ1-1; clone_size: NA; cdr3_nt: TGTGCCAGCAGCCCGAGGGTGGGACTACAGGAGAACACTGAAGCTTTCTTT; cdr3_aa: CASSPRVGLQENTEAFF
v_call: TRBV7-2; d_call: TRBD2; j_call: TRBJ2-1; clone_size: NA; cdr3_nt: TGTGCCAGCAGCCCCCGACTAGCGGGGGGCAATGAGCAGTTCTTC; cdr3_aa: CASSPRLAGGNEQFF
v_call: TRBV10-3; d_call: NA; j_call: TRBJ2-5; clone_size: NA; cdr3_nt: TGTGCCATCAGTGAGTCCTGGCAGGGTGCAAAGACCCAGTACTTC; cdr3_aa: CAISESWQGAKTQYF
v_call: TRBV6-5; d_call: NA; j_call: TRBJ2-3; clone_size: NA; cdr3_nt: TGTGCCAGCAGTTACTGGGACGGTTCAGATACGCAGTATTTT; cdr3_aa: CASSYWDGSDTQYF
v_call: TRBV10-1; d_call: TRBD1; j_call: TRBJ2-7; clone_size: few; cdr3_nt: TGCGCCAGCCAGGGGGATAACCCCTACGAGCAGTACTTC; cdr3_aa: CASQGDNPYEQYF
v_call: TRBV28; d_call: TRBD1; j_call: TRBJ2-7; clone_size: NA; cdr3_nt: TGTGCCAGCAGTTTATTACAGGGGGCTGGACCCCACGAGCAGTACTTC; cdr3_aa: CASSLLQGAGPHEQYF
v_call: TRBV10-2; d_call: TRBD1; j_call: TRBJ2-6; clone_size: NA; cdr3_nt: TGCGCCTCCAGCCGGGCCGGGACAGGGAGCTCTGGGGCCAACGTCCTGACTTTC; cdr3_aa: CASSRAGTGSSGANVLTF
v_call: TRBV5-4; d_call: TRBD2; j_call: TRBJ2-3; clone_size: NA; cdr3_nt: TGTGCCAGCAGTACCGGGACTAGAGGAGATACGCAGTATTTT; cdr3_aa: CASSTGTRGDTQYF
v_call: TRBV11-3; d_call: TRBD2; j_call: TRBJ2-5; clone_size: NA; cdr3_nt: TGTGCCAGCAGCTTAGGCGGTTGGACTAGCGGGAGTGGGTACCAAGAGACCCAGTACTTC; cdr3_aa: CASSLGGWTSGSGYQETQYF
v_call: TRBV5-8; d_call: NA; j_call: TRBJ2-5; clone_size: NA; cdr3_nt: TGTGCCAGCAGCTTGATCAGGGCCCGAGAGACCCAGTACTTC; cdr3_aa: CASSLIRARETQYF
v_call: TRBV6-6; d_call: NA; j_call: TRBJ2-3; clone_size: NA; cdr3_nt: TGTGCCAGCAGCTCCAGCACAGATACGCAGTATTTT; cdr3_aa: CASSSSTDTQYF
v_call: TRBV5-6; d_call: NA; j_call: TRBJ2-2; clone_size: NA; cdr3_nt: TGTGCCGTCCATTGGGGGTCGAACACCGGGGAGCTGTTTTTT; cdr3_aa: CAVHWGSNTGELFF
v_call: TRBV9; d_call: NA; j_call: TRBJ2-6; clone_size: NA; cdr3_nt: TGTGCCAGCAGCGTAGGCGGATCTGGGGCCAACGTCCTGACTTTC; cdr3_aa: CASSVGGSGANVLTF
v_call: TRBV6-6; d_call: NA; j_call: TRBJ1-1; clone_size: NA; cdr3_nt: TGTGCCAGCACCCTCTTTTTAAACACTGAAGCTTTCTTT; cdr3_aa: CASTLFLNTEAFF
v_call: TRBV28; d_call: NA; j_call: TRBJ2-3; clone_size: NA; cdr3_nt: TGTGCTACGACGGTCTCTAGCACAGATACGCAGTATTTT; cdr3_aa: CATTVSSTDTQYF
v_call: TRBV7-2; d_call: TRBD1; j_call: TRBJ1-5; clone_size: NA; cdr3_nt: TGTGCCAGCGGCCTAACAGGGGACCACAATCAGCCCCAGCATTTT; cdr3_aa: CASGLTGDHNQPQHF
v_call: TRBV6-5; d_call: NA; j_call: TRBJ2-7; clone_size: once; cdr3_nt: TGTGCCAGCAGTTCCAGTCCTTACTACGAGCAGTACTTC; cdr3_aa: CASSSSPYYEQYF
v_call: TRBV7-2; d_call: NA; j_call: TRBJ2-5; clone_size: NA; cdr3_nt: TGTGCCAGCAGCCCCCAGAGGGTGCTTGGGGAGACCCAGTACTTC; cdr3_aa: CASSPQRVLGETQYF
v_call: TRBV18; d_call: NA; j_call: TRBJ1-4; clone_size: NA; cdr3_nt: TGTGCCAGCTCACCGGACGGGAATGAAAAACTGTTTTTT; cdr3_aa: CASSPDGNEKLFF
v_call: TRBV6-6; d_call: TRBD2; j_call: TRBJ2-1; clone_size: NA; cdr3_nt: TGTGCCAGCAGGGGGACCAGCGGGAGGCAGGATGAGCAGTTCTTC; cdr3_aa: CASRGTSGRQDEQFF
v_call: TRBV6-5; d_call: TRBD1; j_call: TRBJ2-7; clone_size: once; cdr3_nt: TGTGCCAGCAGTTACACGCCGGGACAGGGGGTGCAGTACTTC; cdr3_aa: CASSYTPGQGVQYF
v_call: TRBV6-4; d_call: NA; j_call: TRBJ2-3; clone_size: once; cdr3_nt: TGTGCCAGCAGTGACTCTGGCAGGGGAGGCACAGATACGCAGTATTTT; cdr3_aa: CASSDSGRGGTDTQYF
v_call: TRBV4-1; d_call: NA; j_call: TRBJ2-7; clone_size: NA; cdr3_nt: TGCGCCAGCAGCCAAGTAGCGGACTCCTACGAGCAGTACTTC; cdr3_aa: CASSQVADSYEQYF
v_call: TRBV27; d_call: NA; j_call: TRBJ2-4; clone_size: NA; cdr3_nt: TGTGCCAGCAGTGAAATTTACAGAGCCAAAAACATTCAGTACTTC; cdr3_aa: CASSEIYRAKNIQYF
v_call: TRBV4-1; d_call: NA; j_call: TRBJ2-2; clone_size: NA; cdr3_nt: TGCGCCAGCAGCCAAGATTGGGACTCTTCAAACACCGGGGAGCTGTTTTTT; cdr3_aa: CASSQDWDSSNTGELFF
v_call: TRBV7-2; d_call: TRBD1; j_call: TRBJ2-7; clone_size: NA; cdr3_nt: TGTGCCAGCAGCCGGGGGGACAGGGGACCCTACGAGCAGTACTTC; cdr3_aa: CASSRGDRGPYEQYF
v_call: TRBV7-6; d_call: NA; j_call: TRBJ2-2; clone_size: NA; cdr3_nt: TGTGCCAGCAGCTCCTCGTCATCTACACTGATACTCACCGGGGAGCTGTTTTTT; cdr3_aa: CASSSSSSTLILTGELFF
v_call: TRBV5-4; d_call: TRBD2; j_call: TRBJ2-1; clone_size: NA; cdr3_nt: TGTGCCAGCAGCTCAGGACTAGCGGTTTACAATGAGCAGTTCTTC; cdr3_aa: CASSSGLAVYNEQFF
v_call: TRBV6-4; d_call: NA; j_call: TRBJ2-3; clone_size: NA; cdr3_nt: TGTGCCAGCAGTGGTACGGGAAACAGGGCGGATACGCAGTATTTT; cdr3_aa: CASSGTGNRADTQYF
v_call: TRBV7-2; d_call: TRBD1; j_call: TRBJ1-1; clone_size: NA; cdr3_nt: TGTGCCAGCAGCTCGTGGACAGGTTCGAACACTGAAGCTTTCTTT; cdr3_aa: CASSSWTGSNTEAFF
v_call: TRBV7-2; d_call: TRBD2; j_call: TRBJ2-7; clone_size: NA; cdr3_nt: TGTGCCAGCAGCTTAGGTCCTGGAGCGGGATGGGAGCAGTACTTC; cdr3_aa: CASSLGPGAGWEQYF
v_call: TRBV5-4; d_call: NA; j_call: TRBJ1-2; clone_size: NA; cdr3_nt: TGTGCCAGCAGCTTGGCAGGCTATGGCTACACCTTC; cdr3_aa: CASSLAGYGYTF
v_call: TRBV29-1; d_call: NA; j_call: TRBJ2-3; clone_size: NA; cdr3_nt: TGCAGCGTTGGCGGGCGGAGCACAGATACGCAGTATTTT; cdr3_aa: CSVGGRSTDTQYF
v_call: TRBV28; d_call: NA; j_call: TRBJ1-2; clone_size: NA; cdr3_nt: TGTGCCAGCAGTGGGCTGTGGCGGGACTCAGGGCGTGGCTACACCTTC; cdr3_aa: CASSGLWRDSGRGYTF
v_call: TRBV10-1; d_call: NA; j_call: TRBJ2-3; clone_size: NA; cdr3_nt: TGCGCCAGCAGTACCGGGACCAACACAGATACGCAGTATTTT; cdr3_aa: CASSTGTNTDTQYF
v_call: TRBV5-1; d_call: TRBD1; j_call: TRBJ2-7; clone_size: NA; cdr3_nt: TGCGCCAGCAGCTCCCGGGACAGGGACGAGCAGTACTTC; cdr3_aa: CASSSRDRDEQYF
v_call: TRBV5-1; d_call: NA; j_call: TRBJ1-1; clone_size: NA; cdr3_nt: TGCGCCAGCAGCTCCAGGGCGGTCACTGAAGCTTTCTTT; cdr3_aa: CASSSRAVTEAFF